One sample yielded the 6 T cell receptor beta chains listed below, sequenced in a study of blood T cell repertoires in COVID-19. TCRdb's copy holds only in-frame clones and misses some; the assay was immunoSEQ multiplex PCR. The table records roughly 170,000 clones, around 85% of them present only once. The sequenced material came from peripheral blood. The receptors originated from a man aged 70 or older with active or convalescent COVID-19.

V usage is TRBV19 and J usage is TRBJ1-1; no clear D. Germline V gene data show CDR1 as LNHDA and CDR2 as SQIVND (reference sequence). The V end lost 4 bases, the J end lost 6 bases, and 15 bases lay between the germline ends. The CDR3 runs to 14 residues. Here the CDR3 reads CASSNAGPSAEAFF. DNA for the CDR3: TGTGCCAGTAGTAACGCGGGTCCCTCTGCTGAAGCTTTCTTT.

The rearrangement uses TRBV19 and TRBJ2-7; D may be TRBD2 (6 bases). Per germline, CDR1 LNHDA and CDR2 SQIVND (reference sequence). This CDR3 comprises 14 residues. Trimming took off 3 bases at V and 4 bases at J, with 13 bases between the two ends. The CDR3 protein is CASSMGTHRYEQYF. The CDR3 nucleotides read TGTGCCAGTAGTATGGGGACTCACCGGTACGAGCAGTACTTC.

The chain employs TRBV6-5 and TRBJ2-7; the match to TRBD1 covers 7 bases. Germline V CDR1 and CDR2: MNHEY, SVGAGI. J was trimmed by 5 bases and V by 0 bases; bases with no gene match: 7. The CDR3 totals 15 residues. The DNA for the CDR3 is TGTGCCAGCAGTTACTCGAGACAGGGTCCCCACGAGCAGTACTTC. It codes for CASSYSRQGPHEQYF.

The rearrangement joins TRBV7-2 to TRBJ1-6; 8 bases agree with TRBD1. This CDR3 has 14 residues. V shed 4 bases and J 6 bases; nucleotides not matched to a gene: 2. Germline V lookup: CDR1 SGHTA, CDR2 FQGNSA. DNA for the CDR3: TGTGCCAGCAGCTCTGGACAGGGTAATTCACCCCTCCACTTT. Its protein product is CASSSGQGNSPLHF.

The chain carries TRBV5-6 and TRBJ1-2, with 8 positions matching TRBD1. The CDR3 is 18 residues long. V lost 4 bases, J lost 7 bases, and 21 bases stayed unmatched. Germline values: CDR1 SGHDT, CDR2 YYEEEE. CDR3 coding DNA: TGTGCCAGCAGCCTGTCCCCGGACCCCACCCAGGGGGCGCGTGGCTACACCTTC. Its protein product is CASSLSPDPTQGARGYTF.

This clone showed up just once. The gene calls are TRBV18 and TRBJ2-1; 13 nucleotides align to TRBD2. This CDR3 spans 18 amino acids. Germline loops: CDR1 KGHSH, CDR2 LQKENI. V trimming: 5 bases; J trimming: 1 base; junction bases outside the gene matches: 8. This CDR3 is CASSSGTSGTPSYNEQFF. In nucleotides, the CDR3 is TGTGCCAGCTCATCCGGGACTAGCGGGACGCCATCCTACAATGAGCAGTTCTTC.